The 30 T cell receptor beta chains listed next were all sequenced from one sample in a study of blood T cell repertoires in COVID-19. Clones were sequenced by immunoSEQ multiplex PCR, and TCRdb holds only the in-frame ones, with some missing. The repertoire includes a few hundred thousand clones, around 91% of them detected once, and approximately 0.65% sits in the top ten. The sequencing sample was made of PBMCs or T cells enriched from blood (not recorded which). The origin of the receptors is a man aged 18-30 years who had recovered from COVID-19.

CDR3 amino acids: CASSGRGSYNEQFF. The CDR3 nucleotides are TGTGCCAGCAGCGGGAGAGGGTCCTACAATGAGCAGTTCTTC. The genes are TRBV9 and TRBJ2-1; TRBD2 might be the D (5 bases). The CDR3 covers 14 residues. Trimming took 3 bases from V and 1 from J, leaving 8 bases between them. In germline, CDR1 is SGDLS, CDR2 YYNGEE.

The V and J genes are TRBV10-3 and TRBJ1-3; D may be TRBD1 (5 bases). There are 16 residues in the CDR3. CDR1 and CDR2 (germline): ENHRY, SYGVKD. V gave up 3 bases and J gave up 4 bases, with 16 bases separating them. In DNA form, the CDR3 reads TGTGCCATCAGTGACCCCTCAGGGTTCGACGGAAACACCATATATTTT. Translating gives CAISDPSGFDGNTIYF.

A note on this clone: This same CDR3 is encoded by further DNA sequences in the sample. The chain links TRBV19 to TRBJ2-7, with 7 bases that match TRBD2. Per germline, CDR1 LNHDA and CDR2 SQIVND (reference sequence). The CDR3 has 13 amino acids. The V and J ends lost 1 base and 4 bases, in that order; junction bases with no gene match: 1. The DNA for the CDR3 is TGTGCCAGTAGTATAGGCGGGAGTTACGAGCAGTACTTC. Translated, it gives CASSIGGSYEQYF.

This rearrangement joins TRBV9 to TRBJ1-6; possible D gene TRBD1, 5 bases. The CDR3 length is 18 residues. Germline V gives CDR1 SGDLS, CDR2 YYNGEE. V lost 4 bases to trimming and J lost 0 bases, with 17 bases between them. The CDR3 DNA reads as TGTGCCAGCAGCAGGACAACAACTTCGGGCTCCTATAATTCACCCCTCCACTTT. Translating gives CASSRTTTSGSYNSPLHF.

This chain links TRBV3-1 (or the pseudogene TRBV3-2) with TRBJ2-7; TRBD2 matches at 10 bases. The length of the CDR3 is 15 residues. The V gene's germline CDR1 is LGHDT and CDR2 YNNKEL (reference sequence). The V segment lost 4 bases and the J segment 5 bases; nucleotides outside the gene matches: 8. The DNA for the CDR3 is TGTGCCAGCAGCCCCCAACGTAGCGGGGGGCACGAGCAGTACTTC. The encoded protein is CASSPQRSGGHEQYF.

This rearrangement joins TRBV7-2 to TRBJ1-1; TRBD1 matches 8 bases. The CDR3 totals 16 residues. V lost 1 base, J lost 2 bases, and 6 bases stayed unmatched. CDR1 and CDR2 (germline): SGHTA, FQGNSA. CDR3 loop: CASSLGGTGGNTEAFF. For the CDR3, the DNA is TGTGCCAGCAGCTTAGGTGGAACAGGGGGTAACACTGAAGCTTTCTTT.

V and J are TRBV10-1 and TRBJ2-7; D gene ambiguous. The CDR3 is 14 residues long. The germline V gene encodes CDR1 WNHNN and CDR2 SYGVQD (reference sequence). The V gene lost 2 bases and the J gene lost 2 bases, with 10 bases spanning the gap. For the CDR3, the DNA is TGCGCCAGCAGTGAGGGTGACAATCCCTACGAGCAGTACTTC. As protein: CASSEGDNPYEQYF.

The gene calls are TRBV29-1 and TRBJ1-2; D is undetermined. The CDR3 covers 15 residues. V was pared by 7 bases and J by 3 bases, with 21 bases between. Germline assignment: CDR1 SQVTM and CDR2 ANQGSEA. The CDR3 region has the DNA TGCAGCGCCCAACTCCCAGGATCCCTTTACTATGGCTACACCTTC. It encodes CSAQLPGSLYYGYTF.

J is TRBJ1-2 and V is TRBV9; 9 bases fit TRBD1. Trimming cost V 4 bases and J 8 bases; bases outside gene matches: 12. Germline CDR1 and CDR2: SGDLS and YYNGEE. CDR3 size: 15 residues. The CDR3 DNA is TGTGCCAGCAGCCCGGGACAGGGAAAGGGGGGAGGCTACACCTTC. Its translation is CASSPGQGKGGGYTF.

CDR3 nucleotide sequence: TGTGCCAGCAGCGACGGGGACACTAATTCACCCCTCCACTTT. Encoded protein: CASSDGDTNSPLHF. V is TRBV9 and J is TRBJ1-6; D perhaps matches TRBD1 (6 bases). Trimming cost V 3 bases and J 6 bases, with 10 bases left between them. The CDR3 is 14 residues long. Per the germline V gene, CDR1 is SGDLS and CDR2 is YYNGEE.

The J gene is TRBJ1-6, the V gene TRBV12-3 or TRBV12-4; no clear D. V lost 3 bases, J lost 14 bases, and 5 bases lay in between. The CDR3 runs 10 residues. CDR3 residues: CASSFRSLHF. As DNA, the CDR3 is TGTGCCAGCAGTTTTCGGTCCCTCCACTTT.

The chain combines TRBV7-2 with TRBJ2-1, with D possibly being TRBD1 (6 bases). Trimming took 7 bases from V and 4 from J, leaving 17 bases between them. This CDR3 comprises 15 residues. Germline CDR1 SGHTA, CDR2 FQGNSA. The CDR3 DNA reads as TGTGCCAGCACTAAAAACCGGGACAAATACAATGAGCAGTTCTTC. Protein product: CASTKNRDKYNEQFF.

CDR3 loop: CATRPLAAEYNEQFF. CDR3 bases: TGTGCCACCAGACCTCTAGCGGCGGAGTACAATGAGCAGTTCTTC. The chain recombines TRBV15 with TRBJ2-1; 7 positions match TRBD2. Per germline, CDR1 LNHNV and CDR2 YYDKDF (reference sequence). The V and J ends lost 6 bases and 4 bases, in that order; junction bases with no gene match: 9. There are 15 residues in the CDR3.

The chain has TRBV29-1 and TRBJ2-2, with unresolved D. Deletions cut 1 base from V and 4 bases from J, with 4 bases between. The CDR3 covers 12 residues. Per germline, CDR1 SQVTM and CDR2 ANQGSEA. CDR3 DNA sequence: TGCAGCGTTGAAGGGAGCACCGGGGAGCTGTTTTTT. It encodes CSVEGSTGELFF.

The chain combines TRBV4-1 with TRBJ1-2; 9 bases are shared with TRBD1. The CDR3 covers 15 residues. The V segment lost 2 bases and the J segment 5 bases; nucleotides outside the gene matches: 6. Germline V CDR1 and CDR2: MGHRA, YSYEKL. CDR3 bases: TGCGCCAGCAGCCAACGGACAGGGGCGATTTATGGCTACACCTTC. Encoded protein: CASSQRTGAIYGYTF.

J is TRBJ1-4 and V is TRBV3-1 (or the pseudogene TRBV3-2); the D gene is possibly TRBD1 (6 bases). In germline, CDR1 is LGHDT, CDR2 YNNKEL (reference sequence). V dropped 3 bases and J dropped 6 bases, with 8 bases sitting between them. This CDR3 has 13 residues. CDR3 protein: CASSQGTHEKLFF. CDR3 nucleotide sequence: TGTGCCAGCAGCCAGGGGACACATGAAAAACTGTTTTTT.

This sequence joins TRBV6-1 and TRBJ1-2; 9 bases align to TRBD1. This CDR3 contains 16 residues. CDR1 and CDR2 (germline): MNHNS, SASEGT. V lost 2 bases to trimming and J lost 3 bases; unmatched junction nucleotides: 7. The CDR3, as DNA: TGTGCCAGCAGTGAAACGGGGACAGGGCCATACTATGGCTACACCTTC. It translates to CASSETGTGPYYGYTF.

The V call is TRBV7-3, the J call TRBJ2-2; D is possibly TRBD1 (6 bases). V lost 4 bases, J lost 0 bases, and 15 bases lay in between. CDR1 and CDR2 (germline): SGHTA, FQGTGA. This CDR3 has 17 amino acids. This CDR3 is CASSYERGTANTGELFF. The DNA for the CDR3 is TGTGCCAGCAGCTATGAGAGGGGGACGGCGAACACCGGGGAGCTGTTTTTT.

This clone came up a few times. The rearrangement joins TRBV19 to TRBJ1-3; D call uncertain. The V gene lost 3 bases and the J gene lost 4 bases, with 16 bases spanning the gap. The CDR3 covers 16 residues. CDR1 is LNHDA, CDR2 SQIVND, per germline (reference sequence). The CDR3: CASSMRGRKFGNTIYF. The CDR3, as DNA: TGTGCCAGTAGTATGAGAGGGCGGAAGTTCGGAAACACCATATATTTT.

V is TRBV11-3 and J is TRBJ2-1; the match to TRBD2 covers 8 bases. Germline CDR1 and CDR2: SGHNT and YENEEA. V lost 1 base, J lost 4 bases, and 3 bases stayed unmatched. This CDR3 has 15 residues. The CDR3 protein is CASSLVASGYNEQFF. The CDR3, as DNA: TGTGCCAGCAGCTTAGTGGCTAGCGGGTACAATGAGCAGTTCTTC.

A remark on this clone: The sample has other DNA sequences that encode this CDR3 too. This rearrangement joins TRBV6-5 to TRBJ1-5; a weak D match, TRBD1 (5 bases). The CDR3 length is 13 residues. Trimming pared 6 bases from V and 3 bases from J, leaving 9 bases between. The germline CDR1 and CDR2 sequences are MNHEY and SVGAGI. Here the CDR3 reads CASRQVNNQPQHF. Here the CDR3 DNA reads TGTGCCAGCAGACAGGTGAACAATCAGCCCCAGCATTTT.

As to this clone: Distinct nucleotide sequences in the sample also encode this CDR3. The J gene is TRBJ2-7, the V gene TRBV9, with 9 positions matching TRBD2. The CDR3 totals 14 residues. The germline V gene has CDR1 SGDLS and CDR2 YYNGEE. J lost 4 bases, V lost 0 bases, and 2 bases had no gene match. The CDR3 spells CASSVGTSGYEQYF. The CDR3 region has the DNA TGTGCCAGCAGCGTAGGAACTAGCGGGTACGAGCAGTACTTC.

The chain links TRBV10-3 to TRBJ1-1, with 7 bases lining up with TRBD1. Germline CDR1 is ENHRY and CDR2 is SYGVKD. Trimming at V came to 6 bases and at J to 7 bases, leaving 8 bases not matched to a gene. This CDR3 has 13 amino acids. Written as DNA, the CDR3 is TGTGCCATCAGAGTTGACAGGGATGGTGAAGCTTTCTTT. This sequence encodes CAIRVDRDGEAFF.

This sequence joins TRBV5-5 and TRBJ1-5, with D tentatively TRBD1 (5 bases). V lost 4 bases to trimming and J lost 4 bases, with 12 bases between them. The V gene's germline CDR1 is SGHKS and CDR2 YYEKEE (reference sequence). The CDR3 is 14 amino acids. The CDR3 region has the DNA TGTGCCAGCAGCCCCGACAGCCTGAATCAGCCCCAGCATTTT. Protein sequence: CASSPDSLNQPQHF.

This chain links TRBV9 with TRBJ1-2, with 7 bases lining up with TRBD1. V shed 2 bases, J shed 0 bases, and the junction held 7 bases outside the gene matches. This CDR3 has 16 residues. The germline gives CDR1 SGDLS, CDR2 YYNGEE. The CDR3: CASSVSGTEANYGYTF. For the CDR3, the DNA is TGTGCCAGCAGCGTTTCCGGGACAGAAGCTAACTATGGCTACACCTTC.

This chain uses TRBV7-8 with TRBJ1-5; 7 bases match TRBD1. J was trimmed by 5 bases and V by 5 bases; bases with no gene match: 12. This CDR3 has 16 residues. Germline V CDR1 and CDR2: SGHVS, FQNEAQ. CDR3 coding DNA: TGTGCCAGCAGCCAACGACCAGACAGGGCTGATCAGCCCCAGCATTTT. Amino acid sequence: CASSQRPDRADQPQHF.

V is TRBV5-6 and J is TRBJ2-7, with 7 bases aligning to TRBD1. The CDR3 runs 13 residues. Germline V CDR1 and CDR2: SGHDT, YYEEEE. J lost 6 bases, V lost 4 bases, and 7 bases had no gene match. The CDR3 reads CASSLRQGLEQYF. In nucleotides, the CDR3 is TGTGCCAGCAGCCTTCGACAGGGCCTCGAGCAGTACTTC.

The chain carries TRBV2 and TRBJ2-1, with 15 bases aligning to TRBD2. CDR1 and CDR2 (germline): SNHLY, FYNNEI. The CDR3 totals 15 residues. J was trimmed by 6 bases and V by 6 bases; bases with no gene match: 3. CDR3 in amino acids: CASRGTSGRSNEQFF. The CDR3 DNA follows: TGTGCCAGCAGGGGGACTAGCGGGAGGAGCAATGAGCAGTTCTTC.

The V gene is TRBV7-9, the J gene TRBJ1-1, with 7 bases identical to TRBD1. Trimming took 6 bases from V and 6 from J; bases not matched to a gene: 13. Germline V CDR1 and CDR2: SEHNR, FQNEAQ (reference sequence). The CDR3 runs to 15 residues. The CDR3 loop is CASSFGQGDSAEAFF. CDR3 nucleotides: TGTGCCAGCAGTTTCGGACAAGGGGACAGCGCTGAAGCTTTCTTT.

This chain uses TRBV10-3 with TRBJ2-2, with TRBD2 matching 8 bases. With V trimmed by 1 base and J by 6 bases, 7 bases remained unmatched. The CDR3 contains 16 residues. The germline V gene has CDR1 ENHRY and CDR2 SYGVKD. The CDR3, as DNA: TGTGCCATCAGTGAGTTCGAGACTAGCGCGGCCGGGGAGCTGTTTTTT. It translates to CAISEFETSAAGELFF.